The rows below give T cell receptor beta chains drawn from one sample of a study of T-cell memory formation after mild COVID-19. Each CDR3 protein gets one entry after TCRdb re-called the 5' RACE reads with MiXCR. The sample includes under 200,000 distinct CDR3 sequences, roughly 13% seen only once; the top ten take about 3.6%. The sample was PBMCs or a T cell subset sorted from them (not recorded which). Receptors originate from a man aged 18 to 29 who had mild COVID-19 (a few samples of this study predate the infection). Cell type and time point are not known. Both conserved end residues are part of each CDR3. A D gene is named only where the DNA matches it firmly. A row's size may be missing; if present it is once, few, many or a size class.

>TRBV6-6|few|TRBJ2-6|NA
TGTGCCACTCACGGGGGGGCCAACGTCCTGACTTTC
CATHGGANVLTF
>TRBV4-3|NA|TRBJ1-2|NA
TGCGCCAGCAGCCAACGGTCCGGGGACGGCTACACCTTC
CASSQRSGDGYTF
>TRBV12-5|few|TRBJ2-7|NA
TGTGCTAGTGGTTTCCAACAGGCCGCCTACGAGCAGTACTTC
CASGFQQAAYEQYF
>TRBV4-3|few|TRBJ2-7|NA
TGCGCCAGCAGCCCCCGGCGCCTCGGTGATAAGCAGTACTTC
CASSPRRLGDKQYF
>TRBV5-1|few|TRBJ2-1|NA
TGCGCCAGCAGCTTGGGGGGCAGAAGTGACAATGAGCAGTTCTTC
CASSLGGRSDNEQFF
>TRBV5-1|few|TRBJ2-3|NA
TGCGCCAGCAGCTTGAACGCCCCAGGGGGCACAGATACGCAGTATTTT
CASSLNAPGGTDTQYF
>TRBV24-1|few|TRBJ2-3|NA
TGTGCCACCAGTGACCAGGGGAGGAGTGGCACAGATACGCAGTATTTT
CATSDQGRSGTDTQYF
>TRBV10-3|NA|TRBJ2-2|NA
TGTGCCATCAGTGAGTCGGCAGGAACCGGGGAGCTGTTTTTT
CAISESAGTGELFF
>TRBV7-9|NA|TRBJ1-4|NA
TGTGCCAGCAGGGCAGGGGACGGTCCAACTAATGAAAAACTGTTTTTT
CASRAGDGPTNEKLFF
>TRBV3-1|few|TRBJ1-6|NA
TGTGCCAGCAGCCAACTACAGGGTGGTTCACCCCTCCACTTT
CASSQLQGGSPLHF
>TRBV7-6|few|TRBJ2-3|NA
TGTGCCAGCAGCCCACGGGGGATCACAGATACGCAGTATTTT
CASSPRGITDTQYF
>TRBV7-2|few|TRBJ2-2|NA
TGTGCCAGCAGCTATTCAACCGGGACATACACCGGGGAGCTGTTTTTT
CASSYSTGTYTGELFF
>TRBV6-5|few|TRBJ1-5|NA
TGTGCCAGCAGAGCGGGAAGTCAGCCCCAGCATTTT
CASRAGSQPQHF
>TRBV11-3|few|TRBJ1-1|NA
TGTGCCAGCAGCTTAGTCCCGCAAACTGAAGCTTTCTTT
CASSLVPQTEAFF
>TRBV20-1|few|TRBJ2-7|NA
TGCAGTGCTCCCGCAGGTGGTTACTACGAGCAGTACTTC
CSAPAGGYYEQYF
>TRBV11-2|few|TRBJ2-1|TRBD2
TGTGCCAGCAGCCCCCGGACTAGCCCCAATGAGCAGTTCTTC
CASSPRTSPNEQFF
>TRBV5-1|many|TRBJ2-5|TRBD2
TGCGCCAGCAGCCCCAATAGCGGGGCCCGGGTGGAGACCCAGTACTTC
CASSPNSGARVETQYF
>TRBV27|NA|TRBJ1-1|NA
TGTGCCAGCAGCCGCGCCGAGGGGAACACTGAAGCTTTCTTT
CASSRAEGNTEAFF
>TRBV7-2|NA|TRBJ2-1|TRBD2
TGTGCCAGCAGCTTAGCCCTAGCGGGGGGGGCCCTAATCTTC
CASSLALAGGALIF
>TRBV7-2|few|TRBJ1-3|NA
TGTGCCAGCAGCCTGGGGCTTGGAAACACCATATATTTT
CASSLGLGNTIYF
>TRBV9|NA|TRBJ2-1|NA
TGTGCCAGCAGCGTAGGCCCCTCGGACTCCTACAATGAGCAGTTCTTC
CASSVGPSDSYNEQFF
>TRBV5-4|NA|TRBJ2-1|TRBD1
TGTGCCAGCAGCCCGTCGGGGACAGGGGTCGATGAGCAGTTCTTC
CASSPSGTGVDEQFF
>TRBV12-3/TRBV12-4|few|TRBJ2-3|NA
TGTGCCAGCAGGAGGATCCGGGCCTCGGGGGATACGCAGTATTTT
CASRRIRASGDTQYF
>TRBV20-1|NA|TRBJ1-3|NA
TGCAGTGCTAGGTCCGGGAATGAGAACACCATATATTTT
CSARSGNENTIYF
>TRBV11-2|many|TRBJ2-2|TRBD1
TGTGCCAGCAGCTTTTCCATATACAGGGGGCGCGTGTACACCGGGGAGCTGTTTTTT
CASSFSIYRGRVYTGELFF
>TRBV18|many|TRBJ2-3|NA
TGTGCCAGCTCACCACACGTAGCAGGAGGGACCACAGATACGCAGTATTTT
CASSPHVAGGTTDTQYF
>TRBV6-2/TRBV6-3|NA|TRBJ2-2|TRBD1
TGTGCCGCCCGGGACAGGACCACCGCCGGGGAGCTGTTTTTT
CAARDRTTAGELFF
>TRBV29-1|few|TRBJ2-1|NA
TGCAGCGCTAGATCCCAAAACTATGAGCAGTTCTTC
CSARSQNYEQFF
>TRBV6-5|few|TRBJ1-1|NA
TGTGCCAGCAGGGACCCGATCGGGACTGAAGCTTTCTTT
CASRDPIGTEAFF
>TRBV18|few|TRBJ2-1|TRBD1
TGTGCCAGCTCCTGGCAACAGGGGGCCTCCAATGAGCAGTTCTTC
CASSWQQGASNEQFF
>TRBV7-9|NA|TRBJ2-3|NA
TGTGCCGGCAGCTGGGCCAGCACAGATACGCAGTATTTT
CAGSWASTDTQYF
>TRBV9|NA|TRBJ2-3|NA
TGTGCCAGCAGCGTCAGGATAATCACAGATACGCAGTATTTT
CASSVRIITDTQYF
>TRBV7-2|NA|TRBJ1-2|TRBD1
TGTGCCAGCAGCGGATGGACAGGACAACATGGCTACACCTTC
CASSGWTGQHGYTF
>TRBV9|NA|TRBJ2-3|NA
TGTGCCAGCAGCGTAGGGCTGGGGGCAGATACGCAGTATTTT
CASSVGLGADTQYF
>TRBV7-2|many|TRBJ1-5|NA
TGTGCCAGCAGCTCCCAGGGGTTCAGCAATCAGCCCCAGCATTTT
CASSSQGFSNQPQHF
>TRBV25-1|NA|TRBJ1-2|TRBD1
TGTGCCAGCAGTGAATCGACAGGGGGCTATGGCTACACCTTC
CASSESTGGYGYTF
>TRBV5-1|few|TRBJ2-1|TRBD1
TGCGCCAGCAGCCCCGAGGGGGCGAGCAATGAGCAGTTCTTC
CASSPEGASNEQFF
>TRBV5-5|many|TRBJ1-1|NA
TGTGCCAGCAGCTCAATTATCATGAACACTGAAGCTTTCTTT
CASSSIIMNTEAFF
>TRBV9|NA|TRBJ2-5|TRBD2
TGTGCCAGCAGCGTTTCGGATGGCGGGGGTGGCGAGACCCAGTACTTC
CASSVSDGGGGETQYF
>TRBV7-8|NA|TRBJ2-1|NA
TGTGCCAGCAGCTTGGGTGGACGGATCTACAATGAGCAGTTCTTC
CASSLGGRIYNEQFF
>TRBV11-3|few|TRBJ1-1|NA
TGTGCCAGCAGCTTTCAACAGGGCACTGAAGCTTTCTTT
CASSFQQGTEAFF
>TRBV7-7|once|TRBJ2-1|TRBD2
TGTGCCAGCAGCTCGAGACTAGCGGGGAACGGAAACAATGAGCAGTTCTTC
CASSSRLAGNGNNEQFF
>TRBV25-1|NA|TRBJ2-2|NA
TGTGCCAGCAGTGAATTTGCCAGTACGAACACCGGGGAGCTGTTTTTT
CASSEFASTNTGELFF
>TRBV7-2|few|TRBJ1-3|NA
TGTGCCAGCAGCTTAGCGCGTAGGGATGGAAACACCATATATTTT
CASSLARRDGNTIYF
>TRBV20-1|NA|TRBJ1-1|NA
TGCAGTGCTAGAGATTCCTCTGGTGGTAAAGCTTTCTTT
CSARDSSGGKAFF
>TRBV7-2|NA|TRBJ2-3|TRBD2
TGTGCCAGCAGCTTCGGACTAGCGGGGGACACAGATACGCAGTATTTT
CASSFGLAGDTDTQYF
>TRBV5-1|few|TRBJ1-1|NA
TGCGCCAGCAGCGAACAGGGAGTCACTGAAGCTTTCTTT
CASSEQGVTEAFF